The rows below give T cell receptor beta chains drawn from one sample of a study of beta chain features in type 1 diabetes. Sequencing was performed with immunoSEQ multiplex PCR; in TCRdb, only in-frame clones are kept and a portion is missing. The sample lists 850,000 to 900,000 clones, roughly 15% seen once, with 0.023% in the top ten. Sequencing input: naive CD4+ T cells from blood. All receptors derive from a woman under 30 in good health. CDR3s include the opening cysteine and the closing phenylalanine or tryptophan. Fields, in order: J gene, clone size, V gene, D gene, CDR3 DNA, CDR3 protein. A D gene is named only where the DNA matches it firmly. Not every row has a clone size; where given, it reads once, few, many or a size class.

J: TRBJ2-2
size: few
V: TRBV7-6
D: -
DNA: TGTGCCAGCAGCGCACGGACCGTGCGGGTCACCGGGGAGCTGTTTTTT
CDR3: CASSARTVRVTGELFF

J: TRBJ1-3
size: -
V: TRBV5-4
D: -
DNA: TGTGCCAGCAGCTTGACAGACTCTGGAAACACCATATATTTT
CDR3: CASSLTDSGNTIYF

J: TRBJ2-7
size: -
V: TRBV4-2
D: -
DNA: TGTGCCAGCAGCCAAGACCCCTCATCAGGGGGGGAGCAGTACTTC
CDR3: CASSQDPSSGGEQYF

J: TRBJ2-7
size: few
V: TRBV4-2
D: -
DNA: TGTGCCAGCAGCCGGGAAACACCGGCTAACGAGCAGTACTTC
CDR3: CASSRETPANEQYF

J: TRBJ2-1
size: -
V: TRBV7-9
D: -
DNA: TGTGCCAGCAGCCCCCATCCTTCTAGCAATGAGCAGTTCTTC
CDR3: CASSPHPSSNEQFF

J: TRBJ1-2
size: -
V: TRBV6-5
D: TRBD1
DNA: TGTGCCAGCAGTTACTCCGCGGGACAGGGAGGCTTTGGCTACACCTTC
CDR3: CASSYSAGQGGFGYTF

J: TRBJ2-7
size: few
V: TRBV18
D: TRBD2
DNA: TGTGCCAGCTCACCTGGGGCTAGCGGGAGCTACGAGCAGTACTTC
CDR3: CASSPGASGSYEQYF

J: TRBJ2-6
size: few
V: TRBV5-4
D: TRBD1
DNA: TGTGCCAGCAGCTCAACCGGGACAGTCAACTCTGGGGCCAACGTCCTGACTTTC
CDR3: CASSSTGTVNSGANVLTF

J: TRBJ2-7
size: few
V: TRBV7-9
D: -
DNA: TGTGCCAGCAGTCTATTATACGAGCAGTACTTC
CDR3: CASSLLYEQYF

J: TRBJ1-1
size: -
V: TRBV28
D: TRBD1
DNA: TGTGCCAGCAGTCTTCGCCCCGGGACAGGTGACTTCGAAGCTTTCTTT
CDR3: CASSLRPGTGDFEAFF

J: TRBJ1-5
size: -
V: TRBV19
D: -
DNA: TGTGCCAGTAACGACGGGGAGGGGTTCCATCAGCCCCAGCATTTT
CDR3: CASNDGEGFHQPQHF

J: TRBJ2-3
size: -
V: TRBV7-2
D: -
DNA: TGTGCCAGCAGCTTAGGGGTGCGGCAGAGCACAGATACGCAGTATTTT
CDR3: CASSLGVRQSTDTQYF

J: TRBJ1-2
size: few
V: TRBV7-9
D: -
DNA: TGTGCCAGCAGCTTCAGGGATGGCTATGGCTACACCTTC
CDR3: CASSFRDGYGYTF

J: TRBJ2-2
size: few
V: TRBV6-6
D: -
DNA: TGTGCCAGCAGTTACTCGTACGGGATTGTTACCGGGGAGCTGTTTTTT
CDR3: CASSYSYGIVTGELFF

J: TRBJ1-2
size: -
V: TRBV15
D: -
DNA: TGTGCCACCAGCGGAAGGACATCCCCAACCTATGGCTACACCTTC
CDR3: CATSGRTSPTYGYTF

J: TRBJ2-6
size: few
V: TRBV6-5
D: -
DNA: TGTGCCAGCAGACCCGCGGGGAGCGGGGCCAACGTCCTGACTTTC
CDR3: CASRPAGSGANVLTF

J: TRBJ2-1
size: -
V: TRBV4-2
D: TRBD2
DNA: TGTGCCAGCAGCCAAGGGTCCCTAGCGGGAGACAATGAGCAGTTCTTC
CDR3: CASSQGSLAGDNEQFF

J: TRBJ1-2
size: -
V: TRBV2
D: -
DNA: TGTGCCAGCAGTGAATTGGGGCAAGGCTACACCTTC
CDR3: CASSELGQGYTF

J: TRBJ2-3
size: few
V: TRBV7-2
D: TRBD2
DNA: TGTGCCAGCAGCTTCAGACTAGCGGCGAGCACAGATACGCAGTATTTT
CDR3: CASSFRLAASTDTQYF

J: TRBJ1-2
size: few
V: TRBV6-6
D: -
DNA: TGTGCCAGCAGTTTGACGACAGGTCCTCTTAGTCATGGCTACACCTTC
CDR3: CASSLTTGPLSHGYTF

J: TRBJ2-5
size: -
V: TRBV5-4
D: -
DNA: TGTGCCAGCAGCTCCACAAGGTCGCAAGAGACCCAGTACTTC
CDR3: CASSSTRSQETQYF

J: TRBJ2-5
size: -
V: TRBV7-2
D: TRBD1
DNA: TGTGCCAGCAGCTTAGGTCAGGGGGCCTGGGAGACCCAGTACTTC
CDR3: CASSLGQGAWETQYF

J: TRBJ2-5
size: few
V: TRBV20-1
D: -
DNA: TGCAGTGCTATGCACCAAGAGACCCAGTACTTC
CDR3: CSAMHQETQYF

J: TRBJ2-1
size: few
V: TRBV5-1
D: TRBD1
DNA: TGCGCCAGCAGCGAGATACAGGGGGACAATGAGCAGTTCTTC
CDR3: CASSEIQGDNEQFF

J: TRBJ2-1
size: few
V: TRBV28
D: TRBD2
DNA: TGTGCCAGCAGCCAGACTAGCGGGAGCTCAGATGAGCAGTTCTTC
CDR3: CASSQTSGSSDEQFF

J: TRBJ2-3
size: -
V: TRBV7-3
D: -
DNA: TGTGCCAGCAGCAACTCCTGGACAGATACGCAGTATTTT
CDR3: CASSNSWTDTQYF

J: TRBJ2-5
size: -
V: TRBV28
D: TRBD2
DNA: TGTGCCAGCAGTTTCGTCGCGCTAGGCGGGAGGGCAGAAGAGACCCAGTACTTC
CDR3: CASSFVALGGRAEETQYF

J: TRBJ2-7
size: few
V: TRBV14
D: TRBD1
DNA: TGTGCCAGCAGCCATACAGGGGAAAAGCAGTACTTC
CDR3: CASSHTGEKQYF

J: TRBJ2-1
size: -
V: TRBV28
D: TRBD2
DNA: TGTGCCAGCAGTTTACTCCTTAGCGGGAGCCGGAACAATGAGCAGTTCTTC
CDR3: CASSLLLSGSRNNEQFF

J: TRBJ1-5
size: few
V: TRBV4-3
D: -
DNA: TGCGCCAGCAGCCAATTCGTCCTTAGGGGCAGGGGCGGTCAGCCCCAGCATTTT
CDR3: CASSQFVLRGRGGQPQHF

J: TRBJ1-1
size: -
V: TRBV6-5
D: -
DNA: TGTGCCAGCAGTTCCATCCTGGGGGAAGCTTTCTTT
CDR3: CASSSILGEAFF

J: TRBJ1-5
size: few
V: TRBV2
D: -
DNA: TGTGCCAGCAGTGATGTCAGGTTGGGTTGGGATCAGCCCCAGCATTTT
CDR3: CASSDVRLGWDQPQHF

J: TRBJ2-1
size: -
V: TRBV25-1
D: TRBD2
DNA: TGTGCCAGCAGTGAATTGGCGGGAGGGTTGTGGGAGCAGTTCTTC
CDR3: CASSELAGGLWEQFF

J: TRBJ1-5
size: -
V: TRBV27
D: -
DNA: TGTGCCAGCAGTTTTGGGCTAAATCAGCCCCAGCATTTT
CDR3: CASSFGLNQPQHF

J: TRBJ1-2
size: few
V: TRBV7-2
D: -
DNA: TGTGCCAGCAGCCTAAGCGGACGGCCGGTGGACTATGGCTACACCTTC
CDR3: CASSLSGRPVDYGYTF

J: TRBJ2-7
size: -
V: TRBV9
D: -
DNA: TGTGCCAGCAGCATCGGCCAGAGCTACGAGCAGTACTTC
CDR3: CASSIGQSYEQYF

J: TRBJ2-1
size: -
V: TRBV5-1
D: -
DNA: TGCGCCAGCAGCTTCACAGGGCCACCGTACAATGAGCAGTTCTTC
CDR3: CASSFTGPPYNEQFF

J: TRBJ2-1
size: few
V: TRBV29-1
D: -
DNA: TGCAGCGTTGCAGGGTTAGACTACAATGAGCAGTTCTTC
CDR3: CSVAGLDYNEQFF

J: TRBJ1-2
size: few
V: TRBV9
D: TRBD1
DNA: TGTGCCAGCAGAGTAGACGACAGGGCAAGCTATGGCTACACCTTC
CDR3: CASRVDDRASYGYTF

J: TRBJ2-1
size: few
V: TRBV15
D: TRBD2
DNA: TGTGCCACCAGCCCAACCTTTAGGCGGGGGAGCTCCTACAATGAGCAGTTCTTC
CDR3: CATSPTFRRGSSYNEQFF

J: TRBJ2-7
size: -
V: TRBV7-8
D: -
DNA: TGTGCCAGCAGCCTCAGGGCCCCGAGGGTTTACGAGCAGTACTTC
CDR3: CASSLRAPRVYEQYF